This passage covers 8 T cell receptor beta chains from one sample sequenced in a study of blood T cells in healthy people across ages. The use of a sample-barcoded 5' primer and a J-beta primer mix characterized a second PCR of roughly 6 to 11 cycles. Each CDR3 protein gets one entry after TCRdb re-called the 5' RACE reads with MiXCR. This table has about 1.1 million distinct CDR3 sequences, around two fifths appearing once. The material sequenced was blood. The receptor source for this set is a man between 18 and 35 years old in good health.

This clonotype was counted a few times. The chain employs TRBV7-2 and TRBJ1-1; D gene ambiguous. The CDR3 runs to 12 residues. The germline V gene encodes CDR1 SGHTA and CDR2 FQGNSA. Deletions cut 2 bases from V and 4 bases from J, with 5 bases between. CDR3: CASSLRLTEAFF. CDR3 bases: TGTGCCAGCAGCTTACGCCTCACTGAAGCTTTCTTT.

This clonotype was detected only a few times. This chain links TRBV28 with TRBJ2-1; maybe TRBD2 (7 bases). The CDR3 has 13 residues. Germline V gene data show CDR1 as MDHEN and CDR2 as SYDVKM. The ends were cut back, 7 bases at V and 14 bases at J, with 21 bases in the middle. The CDR3, as DNA: TGTGCCAGCACTCTCTCCCCGGGGGGCAAAGAGTTCTTC. The encoded protein is CASTLSPGGKEFF.

As for this clonotype: This clone may be a read error of a much larger clone one base away. The chain employs TRBV12-3 or TRBV12-4 and TRBJ2-5; the match to TRBD2 covers 8 bases. The CDR3 contains 15 residues. V shed 1 base, J shed 11 bases, and the junction held 12 bases outside the gene matches. The CDR3 loop reads CASSLGGGGYSEQYF. DNA of the CDR3: TGTGCCAGCAGTTTAGGTGGCGGGGGGTACAGTGAGCAGTACTTC.

The table lists this clonotype with a few counts. The chain employs TRBV7-9 and TRBJ2-5; D might be TRBD2 (5 bases). CDR3 length equals 15 residues. V gave up 5 bases and J gave up 1 base, with 14 bases separating them. Looked up from germline, CDR1 is SEHNR and CDR2 is FQNEAQ (reference sequence). CDR3 DNA: TGTGCCAGCAGCCCCGACGGACTTGGCCAAGAGACCCAGTACTTC. Translated, it gives CASSPDGLGQETQYF.

This clonotype was seen more than once but under ten times. The V and J genes are TRBV6-2 or TRBV6-3 and TRBJ2-1; D remains ambiguous. Deletions cut 4 bases from V and 5 bases from J, with 18 bases between. The germline V gene has CDR1 MNHEY and CDR2 SVGEGT. This CDR3 has 16 residues. Here the CDR3 reads CASSSQRADLDNEQFF. CDR3 nucleotide sequence: TGTGCCAGCAGTTCCCAGAGAGCCGACCTAGACAATGAGCAGTTCTTC.

The chain carries TRBV4-2 and TRBJ1-6; D is ambiguous. CDR3 length equals 15 residues. V was trimmed by 0 bases and J by 6 bases, leaving 9 bases between them. Germline CDR1 reads LGHNA; CDR2 reads YNFKEQ. The CDR3 sequence: CASSQEKVPNSPLHF. The CDR3 nucleotides are TGTGCCAGCAGCCAAGAAAAAGTTCCTAATTCACCCCTCCACTTT.

This clonotype was counted a few times. This chain joins TRBV10-3 and TRBJ2-7; D ambiguous. V dropped 3 bases and J dropped 7 bases, with 10 bases sitting between them. This CDR3 comprises 12 residues. Germline V gives CDR1 ENHRY, CDR2 SYGVKD. CDR3 coding DNA: TGTGCCATCAGTGATATGTCTTGGGAGCAGTACTTC. Its translation is CAISDMSWEQYF.

The genes are TRBV27 and TRBJ2-5; 7 nucleotides match TRBD2. V trimming: 3 bases; J trimming: 5 bases; junction bases outside the gene matches: 9. Germline CDR1 and CDR2: MNHEY and SMNVEV (reference sequence). This CDR3 spans 15 amino acids. The CDR3 DNA reads TGTGCCAGCAGTTTTGGTGGCGGGGGAACGGAGACCCAGTACTTC. This sequence encodes CASSFGGGGTETQYF.